These 24 T cell receptor beta chains originate from one sample sequenced in a study of T cells after yellow fever vaccination. Each CDR3 protein gets one entry after TCRdb re-called the 5' RACE reads with MiXCR. Here the sample spans some 290,000 distinct CDR3 sequences, roughly a tenth being singletons. The sequenced sample was CD4+ T cells sorted from PBMCs, obtained 45 days after the yellow fever booster vaccination. The receptors derive from a young man who received the YFV17D yellow fever vaccine.

The chain combines TRBV19 with TRBJ2-7, with TRBD1 matching 10 bases. Germline trimming cut 4 bases from V and 1 base from J; bases unmatched to any gene: 7. Germline values: CDR1 LNHDA, CDR2 SQIVND (reference sequence). The CDR3 has 16 residues. The CDR3 loop is CASSTEPGQGSYEQYF. The CDR3 region has the DNA TGTGCCAGTAGTACCGAACCGGGACAGGGGTCCTACGAGCAGTACTTC.

This rearrangement joins TRBV7-8 to TRBJ2-1; the D call may be TRBD1 or TRBD2 (6 bases each). The CDR3 extends over 15 amino acids. Germline assignment: CDR1 SGHVS and CDR2 FQNEAQ. Between the trimmed V and J ends, which lost 1 base and 6 bases, there was a span of 13 bases. CDR3 DNA sequence: TGTGCCAGCAGCTTAGGATGGGGGGCCGGCAATGAGCAGTTCTTC. Translating it yields CASSLGWGAGNEQFF.

This clonotype was detected only a few times. The rearrangement joins TRBV2 to TRBJ1-1; D is ambiguous. The CDR3 extends over 12 amino acids. Trimming removed 8 bases from V and 3 bases from J, with 10 bases in between. The V gene's germline CDR1 is SNHLY and CDR2 FYNNEI. The CDR3 spells CASAGDHTEAFF. CDR3 coding DNA: TGTGCCAGCGCGGGCGATCACACTGAAGCTTTCTTT.

J is TRBJ1-2 and V is TRBV28, with D maybe TRBD1 (5 bases). Germline V CDR1 and CDR2: MDHEN, SYDVKM. The germline V and J ends were trimmed by 7 bases and 3 bases, with 15 bases remaining between them. The CDR3 consists of 14 residues. The CDR3 spells CASNPTDSHYGYTF. CDR3 nucleotide sequence: TGTGCCAGCAACCCTACTGACAGCCACTATGGCTACACCTTC.

In this sample, this clonotype turned up a few times. V usage is TRBV4-2 and J usage is TRBJ2-5; D could derive from TRBD1 or TRBD2 (5 bases each). Trimming took off 7 bases at V and 4 bases at J, with 16 bases between the two ends. The CDR3 has 14 residues. Germline CDR1 reads LGHNA; CDR2 reads YNFKEQ. The CDR3 DNA is TGTGCCAGCACTGTAGGGGAAGGAGGAGAGACCCAGTACTTC. Translated: CASTVGEGGETQYF.

This clonotype has a count of ten or more. This sequence joins TRBV4-1 and TRBJ2-1, with a weak D call TRBD2 (7 bases). Germline V lookup: CDR1 MGHRA, CDR2 YSYEKL. The ends were cut back, 2 bases at V and 13 bases at J, with 18 bases in the middle. This CDR3 is 14 amino acids long. The CDR3 is CASSQPGGGGVQFF. The CDR3 region has the DNA TGCGCCAGCAGCCAACCGGGGGGCGGGGGAGTCCAGTTCTTC.

This clonotype was detected ten times or more. At one end the junction does not follow the germline gene, possibly because of a read error. The chain links TRBV27 to TRBJ2-3; D remains unclear. Per germline, CDR1 MNHEY and CDR2 SMNVEV (reference sequence). The CDR3 loop spans 14 amino acids. DNA of the CDR3: TGCGCCAGCAGCCCCCGGCTTGCTACAGATACGCAGTATTTT. It is translated as CASSPRLATDTQYF.

The chain joins TRBV20-1 to TRBJ1-3, with D unclear. The CDR3 totals 11 residues. CDR1 is DFQATT and CDR2 is SNEGSKA in the germline V gene (reference sequence). V lost 6 bases and J 8 bases, leaving 11 bases between the germline ends. CDR3 in amino acids: CSAGMYDTIYF. The CDR3 DNA follows: TGCAGTGCGGGGATGTACGACACCATATATTTT.

This clonotype was observed a handful of times. This chain uses TRBV20-1 with TRBJ2-4; a weak D match, TRBD2 (5 bases). Germline CDR1 and CDR2: DFQATT and SNEGSKA (reference sequence). The V end lost 1 base, the J end lost 8 bases, and 12 bases lay between the germline ends. The CDR3 is 13 residues long. The CDR3 loop is CSARGAGRDIQYF. Written as DNA, the CDR3 is TGCAGTGCTAGAGGGGCCGGGCGGGACATTCAGTACTTC.

The gene calls are TRBV5-1 and TRBJ1-4; TRBD1 might be the D (5 bases). V was clipped by 5 bases and J by 4 bases, with 12 bases between them. CDR1 is SGHRS and CDR2 is YFSETQ in the germline V gene. The CDR3 runs 14 residues. CDR3 coding DNA: TGCGCCAGCAGTTCAGGGAGGGGTAATGAAAAACTGTTTTTT. Amino acid sequence: CASSSGRGNEKLFF.

The J gene is TRBJ1-3, the V gene TRBV19; possibly TRBD1 for D (6 bases). Germline V CDR1 and CDR2: LNHDA, SQIVND (reference sequence). The V gene lost 10 bases and the J gene lost 7 bases, with 14 bases spanning the gap. The CDR3 is 12 amino acids. Here the CDR3 reads CATRTEGNTIYF. The DNA of the CDR3 is TGTGCCACCCGGACAGAAGGCAACACCATATATTTT.

This clonotype came up a few times. The chain combines TRBV28 with TRBJ2-7, with D perhaps being TRBD1 or TRBD2 (5 bases each). The CDR3 covers 12 residues. V dropped 6 bases and J dropped 3 bases, with 9 bases sitting between them. CDR1 is MDHEN and CDR2 is SYDVKM in the germline V gene. The CDR3 bases are TGTGCCAGCAGGGGGACCTACTACGAGCAGTACTTC. This translates into CASRGTYYEQYF.

This clonotype was detected a few times. This chain uses TRBV10-3 with TRBJ1-2; TRBD1 matches at 7 bases. Unmatched junction bases numbered 4, after V lost 2 bases and J lost 4 bases. The CDR3 loop spans 14 amino acids. CDR1 and CDR2 (germline): ENHRY, SYGVKD. The CDR3 is CAISEGTAIYGYTF. For the CDR3, the DNA is TGTGCCATCAGTGAGGGGACAGCTATCTATGGCTACACCTTC.

The rearrangement uses TRBV19 and TRBJ2-3, with D hard to call. Germline V gives CDR1 LNHDA, CDR2 SQIVND (reference sequence). The V end lost 5 bases, the J end lost 6 bases, and 12 bases lay between the germline ends. The CDR3 has 13 residues. CDR3 coding DNA: TGTGCCAGTAGTGCTCCCGGGCCCGATACGCAGTATTTT. Translated, it gives CASSAPGPDTQYF.

The chain couples TRBV5-4 to TRBJ2-5, with 8 nucleotides matching TRBD1. The V gene end was trimmed by 4 bases and the J gene end by 5 bases; junction bases not matched to a gene: 13. The germline gives CDR1 SGHNT, CDR2 YYREEE (reference sequence). This CDR3 has 16 residues. The CDR3 coding sequence is TGTGCCAGCAGCAAATCCGGAGGACAGGGTGGGGAGACCCAGTACTTC. Encoded protein: CASSKSGGQGGETQYF.

This clonotype was seen many times. This rearrangement joins TRBV7-2 to TRBJ1-6; D may be TRBD1 (6 bases). Looked up from germline, CDR1 is SGHTA and CDR2 is FQGNSA. The CDR3 is made up of 13 amino acids. Trimming shortened V by 3 bases and J by 6 bases, and 6 bases separated the two germline ends. For the CDR3, the DNA is TGTGCCAGCAGCTTGGACAGTAATTCACCCCTCCACTTT. Its translation: CASSLDSNSPLHF.

V usage is TRBV6-1 and J usage is TRBJ2-1; 11 nucleotides align to TRBD2. The germline V gene encodes CDR1 MNHNS and CDR2 SASEGT. The CDR3 contains 15 residues. Trimming removed 6 bases from V and 4 bases from J; junction bases left unmatched: 5. The CDR3 here is CASSAIAGGYNEQFF. The CDR3 nucleotides are TGTGCCAGCAGCGCAATAGCGGGGGGGTACAATGAGCAGTTCTTC.

This clonotype has only a few counts. This rearrangement joins TRBV10-1 to TRBJ2-3; D gene unclear. The CDR3 is 15 residues long. Looked up from germline, CDR1 is WNHNN and CDR2 is SYGVQD (reference sequence). Trimming shortened V by 0 bases and J by 1 base, and 8 bases separated the two germline ends. The CDR3 region is CASSESGEGTDTQYF. The DNA of the CDR3 is TGCGCCAGCAGTGAGTCTGGCGAAGGCACAGATACGCAGTATTTT.

CDR3 sequence (DNA): TGTGCCAGCAGGGGTCATGCAGATACGCAGTATTTT. Its translation is CASRGHADTQYF. The chain joins TRBV6-5 to TRBJ2-3; D remains ambiguous. With 6 bases removed from V and 4 bases from J, the gap between germline ends came to 8 bases. Germline V gives CDR1 MNHEY, CDR2 SVGAGI. The CDR3 spans 12 residues.

The rearrangement links TRBV12-3 or TRBV12-4 to TRBJ2-3, with a possible D match to TRBD2 (7 bases). The CDR3 has 15 residues. V lost 0 bases to trimming and J lost 5 bases, with 12 bases between them. The DNA for the CDR3 is TGTGCCAGCAGTTTAGCATCGGGGGGCATAGATACGCAGTATTTT. Translated: CASSLASGGIDTQYF.

This clonotype was detected ten times or more. V usage is TRBV7-9 and J usage is TRBJ2-2; D remains unclear. Trimming removed 2 bases from V and 2 bases from J, with 9 bases in between. The CDR3 loop spans 15 amino acids. CDR1 and CDR2 from the germline V gene are SEHNR and FQNEAQ (reference sequence). CDR3 DNA sequence: TGTGCCAGCAGCTTAATCAGGAGTAACACCGGGGAGCTGTTTTTT. Translated, it gives CASSLIRSNTGELFF.

In its sample, this clonotype was seen many times. The chain uses TRBV21-1 and TRBJ1-4. TRBV21-1 is described as a pseudogene. CDR3 length: 16 amino acids. As DNA, the CDR3 is TGTGCCAGCAGCAAAGAGCGGGGAATTGGGAATGAAAAACTGTTTTTT. The encoded protein is CASSKERGIGNEKLFF.

This clonotype was picked up many times. This sequence joins TRBV7-8 and TRBJ2-5, with D perhaps given as TRBD1 or TRBD2 (6 bases each). Per the germline V gene, CDR1 is SGHVS and CDR2 is FQNEAQ. The CDR3 consists of 15 residues. The V and J ends lost 5 bases and 5 bases respectively, with 18 bases between them. Here the CDR3 reads CASSPRRVRGETQYF. Here the CDR3 DNA reads TGTGCCAGCAGCCCTAGGAGGGTTAGGGGGGAGACCCAGTACTTC.

The table lists this clonotype with a few counts. The rearrangement uses TRBV3-1 and TRBJ1-2; no firm D call. Germline V gene data show CDR1 as LGHDT and CDR2 as YNNKEL (reference sequence). Trimming stripped 4 bases from V and 4 bases from J, with 13 bases between. The CDR3 consists of 14 residues. This CDR3 reads CASSPSGGAYGYTF. The CDR3 DNA reads as TGTGCCAGCAGCCCGTCAGGTGGAGCCTATGGCTACACCTTC.